These 19 T cell receptor beta chains were sequenced from one sample in a study of OX40 agonist ivuxolimab in advanced cancers. TCRdb keeps only in-frame clones here, not all; method: immunoSEQ multiplex PCR. The sample records 40,000 to 60,000 clones, roughly 84% being singletons. Sequenced here: CD4+ or CD8+ T cells sorted from blood, sampled in a trial of the OX40 agonist ivuxolimab. The receptors here all came from an adult with an advanced solid tumor such as melanoma, head and neck, liver or kidney cancer.

This clone was seen a handful of times. The chain is built from TRBV29-1 and TRBJ1-1; tentatively, D is TRBD1 (6 bases). The CDR3 consists of 12 residues. Germline-derived CDR1 and CDR2 are SQVTM and ANQGSEA. Trimming removed 7 bases from V and 0 bases from J, with 9 bases in between. CDR3 DNA: TGCAGCGGGGGGCTGGTGAACACTGAAGCTTTCTTT. Translating it yields CSGGLVNTEAFF.

The genes are TRBV5-6 and TRBJ2-7; a possible D gene is TRBD1 (6 bases). Trimming took off 4 bases at V and 4 bases at J, with 18 bases between the two ends. The germline CDR1 and CDR2 sequences are SGHDT and YYEEEE. The CDR3 has 15 residues. As DNA, the CDR3 is TGTGCCAGCAGCCACCAAGCCGGGACAAATTACGAGCAGTACTTC. Protein: CASSHQAGTNYEQYF.

V gene TRBV5-6 combines with J gene TRBJ2-7; possible D gene TRBD1, 6 bases. This CDR3 spans 15 amino acids. Trimming removed 0 bases at V and 0 bases at J, with 10 bases between. Germline V gene lookup returns CDR1 SGHDT and CDR2 YYEEEE. In nucleotides, the CDR3 is TGTGCCAGCAGCTTGGGGGCCAGGGGCTCCTACGAGCAGTACTTC. Residues: CASSLGARGSYEQYF.

This rearrangement joins TRBV14 to TRBJ2-3; 9 positions match TRBD2. CDR1 and CDR2 (germline): SGHDN, FVKESK. Trimming cost V 0 bases and J 2 bases; bases outside gene matches: 3. The CDR3 sequence is 16 residues long. Here the CDR3 DNA reads TGTGCCAGCAGCCAAGAGACTAGCGGACACACAGATACGCAGTATTTT. It specifies CASSQETSGHTDTQYF.

This clone was counted a single time. The J gene is TRBJ2-3, the V gene TRBV6-5; tentatively, D is TRBD1 (6 bases). V was cut by 2 bases and J by 4 bases, with 7 bases left in between. The CDR3 sequence is 13 residues long. Germline lookup yields CDR1 MNHEY and CDR2 SVGAGI. CDR3 nucleotide sequence: TGTGCCAGCAGTTACGGGACACCAGATACGCAGTATTTT. Protein product: CASSYGTPDTQYF.

This chain links TRBV14 with TRBJ2-7, with D tentatively TRBD2 (7 bases). There are 18 residues in the CDR3. Germline CDR1 and CDR2: SGHDN and FVKESK. With 0 bases removed from V and 6 bases from J, the gap between germline ends came to 24 bases. CDR3 sequence reads: CASSQDPLVGGLMGEQYF. The CDR3 nucleotides are TGTGCCAGCAGCCAAGATCCTTTAGTCGGGGGGCTAATGGGCGAGCAGTACTTC.

The CDR3 DNA sequence: TGCAGCGTTGAGCCGGACAGGGGGCGAACGGAGACCCAGTACTTC. Residues: CSVEPDRGRTETQYF. This rearrangement joins TRBV29-1 to TRBJ2-5, with 11 bases lining up with TRBD1. The V gene end was trimmed by 3 bases and the J gene end by 5 bases; junction bases not matched to a gene: 8. CDR3 length: 15 residues. The germline CDR1 and CDR2 sequences are SQVTM and ANQGSEA.

The chain joins TRBV9 to TRBJ2-6, with D unclear. The V gene's germline CDR1 is SGDLS and CDR2 YYNGEE. The CDR3 spans 15 residues. V lost 2 bases to trimming and J lost 0 bases, with 6 bases between them. The CDR3 DNA sequence: TGTGCCAGCAGCGTGGTTAACTCTGGGGCCAACGTCCTGACTTTC. Encoded protein: CASSVVNSGANVLTF.

The chain combines TRBV6-5 with TRBJ1-5, with D unresolved. The germline V gene encodes CDR1 MNHEY and CDR2 SVGAGI. The CDR3 totals 15 residues. The germline V and J ends were trimmed by 4 bases and 5 bases, with 15 bases remaining between them. CDR3 nucleotide sequence: TGTGCCAGCAGTTTATATACCCAGAACCATCAGCCCCAGCATTTT. Protein product: CASSLYTQNHQPQHF.

The genes are TRBV11-2 and TRBJ2-7, with a tentative D call TRBD1 (6 bases). The CDR3 loop spans 15 amino acids. Deletions cut 5 bases from V and 1 base from J, with 15 bases between. CDR1 SGHAT and CDR2 FQNNGV come from the germline V gene. The CDR3 DNA reads TGTGCCAGCAGCGAAGCAGACAGGCTTTCCTACGAGCAGTACTTC. It specifies CASSEADRLSYEQYF.

The J gene is TRBJ2-3, the V gene TRBV6-1, with TRBD2 matching over 8 bases. Germline V gene data show CDR1 as MNHNS and CDR2 as SASEGT. V lost 10 bases to trimming and J lost 0 bases; unmatched junction nucleotides: 9. The CDR3 has 15 residues. The CDR3: CATGAGGVSTDTQYF. The DNA of the CDR3 is TGTGCCACGGGCGCGGGGGGAGTTAGCACAGATACGCAGTATTTT.

In its sample, this clone was seen a few times. The J gene is TRBJ2-2, the V gene TRBV19; D gene uncertain. This CDR3 region has 13 residues. Trimming stripped 4 bases from V and 5 bases from J, with 8 bases between. Germline-derived CDR1 and CDR2 are LNHDA and SQIVND (reference sequence). The DNA of the CDR3 is TGTGCCAGTAGTAGCCGGTGGACCGGGGAGCTGTTTTTT. Translated: CASSSRWTGELFF.

The chain links TRBV2 to TRBJ2-3, with D possibly TRBD2 on 5 matching bases. The CDR3 is made up of 13 amino acids. Germline assignment: CDR1 SNHLY and CDR2 FYNNEI. With 6 bases removed from V and 2 bases from J, the gap between germline ends came to 9 bases. The CDR3 DNA follows: TGTGCCAGCAGCCTAGACTACACAGATACGCAGTATTTT. This gives the protein CASSLDYTDTQYF.

J is TRBJ2-5 and V is TRBV29-1; D not certain. There are 13 residues in the CDR3. V dropped 6 bases and J dropped 2 bases, with 13 bases sitting between them. Germline V gene lookup returns CDR1 SQVTM and CDR2 ANQGSEA. The CDR3 nucleotides read TGCAGCGTCGTCGTAGGCAGGCAAGAGACCCAGTACTTC. Amino acids: CSVVVGRQETQYF.

The chain is built from TRBV5-4 and TRBJ1-1; TRBD1 agrees at 7 bases. The CDR3 is 14 residues long. Germline CDR1 SGHNT, CDR2 YYREEE (reference sequence). V gave up 2 bases and J gave up 4 bases; unmatched junction bases: 5. Here the CDR3 reads CASSFTDRVTEAFF. The CDR3 DNA sequence: TGTGCCAGCAGCTTTACTGACAGGGTCACTGAAGCTTTCTTT.

The gene calls are TRBV27 and TRBJ2-7; D unclear. Trimming took off 6 bases at V and 2 bases at J, with 17 bases between the two ends. The length of the CDR3 is 15 residues. Germline V lookup: CDR1 MNHEY, CDR2 SMNVEV (reference sequence). For the CDR3, the DNA is TGTGCCAGCAGGCGAGCCCGAGTGGGCACCTACGAGCAGTACTTC. Encoded protein: CASRRARVGTYEQYF.

The rearrangement links TRBV7-9 to TRBJ1-4; possible D gene TRBD1, 5 bases. V shed 4 bases and J shed 3 bases, with 12 bases lying between them. CDR3 length equals 15 residues. Per the germline V gene, CDR1 is SEHNR and CDR2 is FQNEAQ (reference sequence). Here the CDR3 reads CASSSGGRPNEKLFF. The CDR3 DNA reads TGTGCCAGCAGCTCCGGGGGGAGGCCTAATGAAAAACTGTTTTTT.

This chain links TRBV2 with TRBJ1-2, with 7 bases lining up with TRBD1. The germline V gene encodes CDR1 SNHLY and CDR2 FYNNEI. This CDR3 has 13 amino acids. J was trimmed by 4 bases and V by 8 bases; bases with no gene match: 7. The CDR3 DNA follows: TGTGCCAGCGGAGTGGGACAGACCTATGGCTACACCTTC. Its translation: CASGVGQTYGYTF.

The chain uses TRBV15 and TRBJ2-3, with D tentatively TRBD1 or TRBD2 (5 bases each). Trimming took off 0 bases at V and 2 bases at J, with 12 bases between the two ends. Germline V lookup: CDR1 LNHNV, CDR2 YYDKDF (reference sequence). The CDR3 totals 16 residues. CDR3 in DNA: TGTGCCACCAGCAGAGAAGTTAGGGGACCCACAGATACGCAGTATTTT. Translated, it gives CATSREVRGPTDTQYF. The full variable domain, in which reference TRBV15 and TRBJ2-3 provide the parts outside the CDR3, is DAMVIQNPRYQVTQFGKPVTLSCSQTLNHNVMYWYQQKSSQAPKLLFHYYDKDFNNEADTPDNFQSRRPNTSFCFLDIRSPGLGDTAMYLCATSREVRGPTDTQYFGPGTRLTVL.